This note documents a single T cell receptor (beta chain) sequence. This specimen comes from a study of PD-L1 blockade in urothelial cancer. Study context: Men with urothelial cancer arising in the bladder made up about 90% of the roughly 29 patients. Among blood samples, the median T cell count was some 140,000.

V trimming: 5 bases; J trimming: 2 bases; junction bases outside the gene matches: 6. Germline values: CDR1 LGHNT, CDR2 FRNRAP. The length of the CDR3 is 15 residues. Spiking each PCR with synthetic TCR analog templates was performed. Only in-frame clones appear in the TCRdb table, and some are missing; sequencing was by immunoSEQ multiplex PCR. The sample has around 45,000 clones; 70% to 90% are singletons. This clonotype was sampled from a man at least 80 years old with urothelial cancer. Sequencing used PBMCs, obtained around atezolizumab (anti-PD-L1) treatment. V usage is TRBV12-5 and J usage is TRBJ2-7; 10 positions agree with TRBD2. The CDR3 here is CASGTAGGSTYEQYF. CDR3 DNA sequence: TGTGCTAGTGGTACAGCGGGAGGGTCCACCTACGAGCAGTACTTC.